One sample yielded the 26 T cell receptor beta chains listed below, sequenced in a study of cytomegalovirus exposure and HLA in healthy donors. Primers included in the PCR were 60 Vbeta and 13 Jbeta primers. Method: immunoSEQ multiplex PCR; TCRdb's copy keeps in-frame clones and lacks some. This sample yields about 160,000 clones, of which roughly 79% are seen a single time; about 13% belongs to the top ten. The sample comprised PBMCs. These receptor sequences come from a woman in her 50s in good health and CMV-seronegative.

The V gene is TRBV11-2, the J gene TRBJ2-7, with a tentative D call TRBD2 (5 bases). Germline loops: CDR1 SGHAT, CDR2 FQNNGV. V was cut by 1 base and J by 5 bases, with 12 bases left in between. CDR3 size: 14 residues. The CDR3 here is CASSLVRGWDEQYF. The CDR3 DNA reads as TGTGCCAGCAGCTTAGTCCGGGGTTGGGACGAGCAGTACTTC. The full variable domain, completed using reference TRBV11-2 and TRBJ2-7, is EAGVAQSPRYKIIEKRQSVAFWCNPISGHATLYWYQQILGQGPKLLIQFQNNGVVDDSQLPKDRFSAERLKGVDSTLKIQPAKLEDSAVYLCASSLVRGWDEQYFGPGTRLTVT.

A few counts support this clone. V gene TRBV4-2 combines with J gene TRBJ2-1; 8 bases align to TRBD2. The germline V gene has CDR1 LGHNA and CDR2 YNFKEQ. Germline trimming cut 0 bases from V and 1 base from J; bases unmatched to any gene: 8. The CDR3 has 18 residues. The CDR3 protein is CASSQEYGSGISYNEQFF. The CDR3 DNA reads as TGTGCCAGCAGCCAAGAATATGGTAGCGGGATATCCTACAATGAGCAGTTCTTC.

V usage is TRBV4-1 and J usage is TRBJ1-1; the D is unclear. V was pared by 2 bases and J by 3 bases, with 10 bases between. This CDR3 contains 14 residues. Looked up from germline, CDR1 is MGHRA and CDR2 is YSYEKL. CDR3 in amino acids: CASSQSGSYTEAFF. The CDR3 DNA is TGCGCCAGCAGCCAAAGCGGTTCGTACACTGAAGCTTTCTTT.

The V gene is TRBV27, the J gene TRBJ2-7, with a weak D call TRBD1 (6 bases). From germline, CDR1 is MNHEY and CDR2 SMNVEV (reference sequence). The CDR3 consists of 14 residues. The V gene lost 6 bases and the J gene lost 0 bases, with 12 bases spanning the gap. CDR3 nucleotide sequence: TGTGCCAGCAGCTCGACAGGCAACTCCTACGAGCAGTACTTC. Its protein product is CASSSTGNSYEQYF.

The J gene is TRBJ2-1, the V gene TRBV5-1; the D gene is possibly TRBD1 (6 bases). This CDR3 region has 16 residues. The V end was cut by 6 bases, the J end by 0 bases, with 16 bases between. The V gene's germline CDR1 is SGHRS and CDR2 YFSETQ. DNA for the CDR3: TGCGCCAGCAACCTACAAAGGGGGAGCTCCTACAATGAGCAGTTCTTC. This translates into CASNLQRGSSYNEQFF.

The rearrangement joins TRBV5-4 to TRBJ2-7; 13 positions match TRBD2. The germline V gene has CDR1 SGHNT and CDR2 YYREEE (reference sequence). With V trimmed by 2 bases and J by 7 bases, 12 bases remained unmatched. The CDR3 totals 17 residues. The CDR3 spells CASSFTSGRAPIQEQYF. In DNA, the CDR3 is TGTGCCAGCAGCTTTACTAGCGGGAGGGCCCCTATCCAAGAGCAGTACTTC.

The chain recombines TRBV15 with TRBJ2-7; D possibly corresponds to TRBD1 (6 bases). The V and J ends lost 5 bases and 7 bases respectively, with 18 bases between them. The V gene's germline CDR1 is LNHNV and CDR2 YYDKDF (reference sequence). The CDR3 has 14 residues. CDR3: CATSPPGQPFEQYF. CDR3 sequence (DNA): TGTGCCACCAGCCCCCCGGGACAACCTTTTGAGCAGTACTTC.

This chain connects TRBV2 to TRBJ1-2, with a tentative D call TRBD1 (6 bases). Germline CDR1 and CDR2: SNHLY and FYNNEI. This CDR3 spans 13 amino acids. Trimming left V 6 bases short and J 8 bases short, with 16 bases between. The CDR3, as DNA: TGTGCCAGCAGAAGAGGGGGGGCAGGAGGCTACACCTTC. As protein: CASRRGGAGGYTF.

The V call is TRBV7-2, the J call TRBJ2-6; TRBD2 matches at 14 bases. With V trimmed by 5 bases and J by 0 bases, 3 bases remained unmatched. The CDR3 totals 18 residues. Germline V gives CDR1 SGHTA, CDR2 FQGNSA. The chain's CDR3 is CASSVTSGGVSGANVLTF. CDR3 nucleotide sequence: TGTGCCAGCAGCGTGACTAGCGGGGGGGTCTCTGGGGCCAACGTCCTGACTTTC.

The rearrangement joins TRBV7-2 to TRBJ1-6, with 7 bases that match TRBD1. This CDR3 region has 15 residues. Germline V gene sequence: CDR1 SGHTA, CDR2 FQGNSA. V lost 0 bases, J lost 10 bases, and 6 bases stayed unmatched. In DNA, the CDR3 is TGTGCCAGCAGCTTAGCGTGGGGACAGCTATCACCCCTCCACTTT. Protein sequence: CASSLAWGQLSPLHF.

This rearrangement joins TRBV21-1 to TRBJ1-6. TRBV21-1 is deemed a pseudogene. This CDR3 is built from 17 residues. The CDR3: CASSARSPGEDNSPLHF. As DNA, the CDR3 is TGTGCCAGCAGCGCTAGGTCCCCGGGTGAAGATAATTCACCCCTCCACTTT.

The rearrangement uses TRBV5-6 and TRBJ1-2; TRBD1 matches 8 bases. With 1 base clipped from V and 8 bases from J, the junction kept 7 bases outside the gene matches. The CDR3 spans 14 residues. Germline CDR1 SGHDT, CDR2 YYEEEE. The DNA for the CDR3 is TGTGCCAGCAGCTTGCCCTTGGACAGGGACGGCTACACCTTC. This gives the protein CASSLPLDRDGYTF.

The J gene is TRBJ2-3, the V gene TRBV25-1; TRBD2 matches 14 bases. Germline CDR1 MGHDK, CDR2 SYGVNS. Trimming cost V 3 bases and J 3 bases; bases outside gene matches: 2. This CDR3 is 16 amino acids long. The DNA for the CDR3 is TGTGCCAGCAGTGAGGGGACTAGCGGGAGAACAGATACGCAGTATTTT. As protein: CASSEGTSGRTDTQYF.

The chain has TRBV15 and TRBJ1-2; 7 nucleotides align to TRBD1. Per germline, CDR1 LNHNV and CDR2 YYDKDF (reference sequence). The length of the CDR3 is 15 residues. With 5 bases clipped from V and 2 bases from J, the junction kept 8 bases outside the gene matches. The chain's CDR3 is CATSAGGSGNYGYTF. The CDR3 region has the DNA TGTGCCACCAGCGCAGGGGGATCCGGAAACTATGGCTACACCTTC. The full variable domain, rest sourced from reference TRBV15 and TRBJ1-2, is DAMVIQNPRYQVTQFGKPVTLSCSQTLNHNVMYWYQQKSSQAPKLLFHYYDKDFNNEADTPDNFQSRRPNTSFCFLDIRSPGLGDTAMYLCATSAGGSGNYGYTFGSGTRLTVV.

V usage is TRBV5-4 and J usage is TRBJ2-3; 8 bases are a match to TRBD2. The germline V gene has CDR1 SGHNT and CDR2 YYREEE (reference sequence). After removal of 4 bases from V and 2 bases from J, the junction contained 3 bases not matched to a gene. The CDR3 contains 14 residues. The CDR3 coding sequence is TGTGCCAGCAGCGGCGGGGGGAACACAGATACGCAGTATTTT. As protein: CASSGGGNTDTQYF.

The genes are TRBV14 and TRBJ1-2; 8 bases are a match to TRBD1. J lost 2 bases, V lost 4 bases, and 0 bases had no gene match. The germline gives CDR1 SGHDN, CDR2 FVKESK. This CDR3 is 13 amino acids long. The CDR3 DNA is TGTGCCAGCAGCCGGACAGGGAACTATGGCTACACCTTC. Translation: CASSRTGNYGYTF.

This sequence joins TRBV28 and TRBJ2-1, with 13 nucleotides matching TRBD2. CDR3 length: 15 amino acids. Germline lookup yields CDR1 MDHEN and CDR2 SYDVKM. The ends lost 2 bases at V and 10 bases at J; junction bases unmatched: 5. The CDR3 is CASSLTSGGAWEQFF. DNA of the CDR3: TGTGCCAGCAGTTTAACTAGCGGGGGGGCATGGGAGCAGTTCTTC.

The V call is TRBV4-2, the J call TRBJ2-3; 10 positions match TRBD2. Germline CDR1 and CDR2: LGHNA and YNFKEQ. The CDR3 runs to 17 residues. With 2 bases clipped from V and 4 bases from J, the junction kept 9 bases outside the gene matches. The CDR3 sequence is CASSQLRAGGPADTQYF. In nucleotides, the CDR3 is TGTGCCAGCAGCCAACTCCGAGCGGGGGGGCCAGCAGATACGCAGTATTTT.

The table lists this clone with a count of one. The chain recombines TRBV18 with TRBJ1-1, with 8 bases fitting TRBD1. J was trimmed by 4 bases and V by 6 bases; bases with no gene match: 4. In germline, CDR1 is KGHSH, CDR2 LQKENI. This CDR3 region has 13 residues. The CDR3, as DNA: TGTGCCAGCTCCCCTGACAGGGGCACTGAAGCTTTCTTT. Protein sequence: CASSPDRGTEAFF.

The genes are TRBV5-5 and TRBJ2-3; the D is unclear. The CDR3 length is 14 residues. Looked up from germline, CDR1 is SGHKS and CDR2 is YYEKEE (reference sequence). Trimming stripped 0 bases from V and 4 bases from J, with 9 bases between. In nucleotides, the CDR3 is TGTGCCAGCAGCTTGGGCGGAGTTGCAGATACGCAGTATTTT. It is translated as CASSLGGVADTQYF.

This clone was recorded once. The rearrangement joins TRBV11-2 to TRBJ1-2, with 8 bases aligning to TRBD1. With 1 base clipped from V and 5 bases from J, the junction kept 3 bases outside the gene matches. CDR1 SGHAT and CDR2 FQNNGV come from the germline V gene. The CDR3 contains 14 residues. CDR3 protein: CASSLVQGAYGYTF. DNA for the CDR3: TGTGCCAGCAGCTTAGTCCAGGGGGCGTATGGCTACACCTTC.

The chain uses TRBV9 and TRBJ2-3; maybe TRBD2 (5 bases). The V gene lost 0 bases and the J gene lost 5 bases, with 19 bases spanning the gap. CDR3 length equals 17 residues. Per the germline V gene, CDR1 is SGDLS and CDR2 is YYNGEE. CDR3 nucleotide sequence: TGTGCCAGCAGCGTAGCTCCGGGTGTGGGAGTAAAAGATACGCAGTATTTT. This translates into CASSVAPGVGVKDTQYF.

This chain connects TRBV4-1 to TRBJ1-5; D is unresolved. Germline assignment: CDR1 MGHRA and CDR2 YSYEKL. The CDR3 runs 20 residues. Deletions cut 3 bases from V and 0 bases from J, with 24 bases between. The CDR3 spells CASSHPPKPIPLYSNQPQHF. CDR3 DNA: TGCGCCAGCAGCCATCCGCCCAAGCCCATTCCTCTATATAGCAATCAGCCCCAGCATTTT.

CDR3 protein: CASSRTTSGEGEQYF. The DNA of the CDR3 is TGTGCCAGCAGCCGCACGACTAGCGGGGAGGGCGAGCAGTACTTC. The V call is TRBV11-2, the J call TRBJ2-7; the match to TRBD2 covers 11 bases. V lost 5 bases to trimming and J lost 6 bases; unmatched junction nucleotides: 9. The CDR3 is 15 amino acids. Germline-derived CDR1 and CDR2 are SGHAT and FQNNGV.

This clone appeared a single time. CDR3 nucleotides: TGTGCAAGTCGCTCCTACCCAGCCTGGGAGGGAGCTGGCTACACCTTC. This codes for CASRSYPAWEGAGYTF. The J gene is TRBJ1-2, the V gene TRBV12-2. TRBV12-2 is listed as a pseudogene. The CDR3 is 16 amino acids.

CDR3 region: CASSLQGGTGELFF. Written as DNA, the CDR3 is TGTGCCAGCAGCTTACAGGGCGGCACCGGGGAGCTGTTTTTT. This rearrangement joins TRBV11-2 to TRBJ2-2, with a tentative D call TRBD1 (5 bases). The germline gives CDR1 SGHAT, CDR2 FQNNGV. The germline V and J ends were trimmed by 2 bases and 4 bases, with 8 bases remaining between them. This CDR3 has 14 residues.